This T cell receptor (beta chain) came from a study of T-cell memory formation after mild COVID-19. At the level of the study: Clustering of TCRs was largely donor specific. The study, taken as a whole, reports: Some clones that responded turned up in pre-infection memory, which suggests that cross-reactive memory joined in.

MiXCR, run by TCRdb on the 5' RACE reads, gives a single entry per CDR3 protein. The sample shows about 270,000 distinct CDR3 sequences, 15% to 20% of them seen only once. In regard to this clonotype: Antigen unknown.

The germline V gene has CDR1 LNHDA and CDR2 SQIVND (reference sequence). This CDR3 contains 16 residues. Losses at the gene ends were 9 bases for V and 3 bases for J; bases not matched to a gene: 11. The chain couples TRBV19 to TRBJ2-2; TRBD1 matches 9 bases. Sequencing was done on a sample of PBMCs or a T cell subset sorted from them (not recorded which). The clonotype was recovered from a man between 18 and 35 years old who had mild COVID-19 (a few samples of this study predate the infection). Cell type and time point are not known. The CDR3 region is CASLLRGQGDTGELFF. CDR3 sequence (DNA): TGTGCCAGCCTTCTCCGGGGACAGGGAGACACCGGGGAGCTGTTTTTT.